The next 22 T cell receptor beta chains were all read from a single sample in a study of cytomegalovirus exposure and HLA in healthy donors. The study ran its PCR with 60 Vbeta and 13 Jbeta primers. Assay: immunoSEQ multiplex PCR; the TCRdb copy retains only in-frame clones and omits some. In the table there are approximately 140,000 clones, 75% to 80% of which are singletons. The material sequenced was PBMCs. The receptor source for this set is a woman aged 40 to 49 in good health and CMV-seropositive.

Regarding this clone: Sequence at one end of the junction differs from germline and may be a read error. The chain employs TRBV7-7 and TRBJ2-5, with a possible D match to TRBD2 (6 bases). The CDR3 spans 13 residues. In germline, CDR1 is SSHAT, CDR2 FNYEAQ (reference sequence). In DNA form, the CDR3 reads TGTGCTAGCAGCCCCGCCCGGGGGGAGACCCAGTACTTC. Translated: CASSPARGETQYF.

This clone has just a few counts. The CDR3 DNA reads TGTGCCAGCACCCTACCCAGGGGGCGAGGCTACACCTTC. It is translated as CASTLPRGRGYTF. This chain joins TRBV5-4 and TRBJ1-2; 8 nucleotides match TRBD1. The CDR3 is made up of 13 amino acids. After removal of 6 bases from V and 8 bases from J, the junction contained 9 bases not matched to a gene. The germline V gene encodes CDR1 SGHNT and CDR2 YYREEE (reference sequence).

The rearrangement uses TRBV7-2 and TRBJ2-1, with D perhaps TRBD1 (5 bases). Trimming left V 1 base short and J 10 bases short, with 14 bases between. The CDR3 is made up of 14 amino acids. The V gene's germline CDR1 is SGHTA and CDR2 FQGNSA. In nucleotides, the CDR3 is TGTGCCAGCAGCTTAGTCAGGGAAAATGGGGAGCAGTTCTTC. As protein: CASSLVRENGEQFF. Variable domain in full (rest from reference TRBV7-2 and TRBJ2-1): GAGVSQSPSNKVTEKGKDVELRCDPISGHTALYWYRQSLGQGLEFLIYFQGNSAPDKSGLPSDRFSAERTGGSVSTLTIQRTQQEDSAVYLCASSLVRENGEQFFGPGTRLTVL.

The chain uses TRBV9 and TRBJ2-5; 9 positions match TRBD1. CDR3 size: 15 residues. Germline CDR1 reads SGDLS; CDR2 reads YYNGEE. The J segment lost 4 bases and the V segment lost 4 bases, leaving 8 bases of the junction unmatched. The CDR3 nucleotides are TGTGCCAGCAGCTGGCGAGGGACAGGGATAGAGACCCAGTACTTC. Translating it yields CASSWRGTGIETQYF.

The chain couples TRBV7-9 to TRBJ2-5; 14 bases are a match to TRBD2. This CDR3 has 17 amino acids. After removal of 5 bases from V and 2 bases from J, the junction contained 7 bases not matched to a gene. Germline assignment: CDR1 SEHNR and CDR2 FQNEAQ (reference sequence). The CDR3 nucleotides are TGTGCCAGCAGCCCTGGGACTAGCGGGAGTATTCAAGAGACCCAGTACTTC. Amino acid sequence: CASSPGTSGSIQETQYF.

This clone was observed many times. This chain uses TRBV10-3 with TRBJ2-1, with TRBD2 matching over 9 bases. Trimming removed 2 bases from V and 5 bases from J; junction bases left unmatched: 4. CDR1 and CDR2 (germline): ENHRY, SYGVKD. CDR3 length: 15 residues. CDR3 sequence (DNA): TGTGCCATCAGTGAGCGGACTAGCGCCCACAATGAGCAGTTCTTC. It translates to CAISERTSAHNEQFF.

The chain is built from TRBV7-8 and TRBJ2-1; 16 nucleotides align to TRBD2. Unmatched junction bases numbered 7, after V lost 5 bases and J lost 3 bases. Germline loops: CDR1 SGHVS, CDR2 FQNEAQ. This CDR3 comprises 18 residues. The CDR3 is CASSEGLAGGMIYNEQFF. The CDR3 DNA reads as TGTGCCAGCAGCGAGGGACTAGCGGGAGGGATGATCTACAATGAGCAGTTCTTC.

Here the CDR3 DNA reads TGTGCCAGCAGTAGACAGGAGGTCCACGAGCAGTACTTC. It yields the protein CASSRQEVHEQYF. The chain combines TRBV25-1 with TRBJ2-7, with D maybe TRBD1 (6 bases). Deletions cut 5 bases from V and 5 bases from J, with 13 bases between. Germline V gene lookup returns CDR1 MGHDK and CDR2 SYGVNS. The CDR3 loop spans 13 amino acids.

This clone was observed a handful of times. This chain connects TRBV11-2 to TRBJ1-4, with 9 positions matching TRBD1. J was trimmed by 5 bases and V by 5 bases; bases with no gene match: 6. CDR3 length: 15 amino acids. CDR1 is SGHAT, CDR2 FQNNGV, per germline. The CDR3 protein is CASSLRGTGNEKLFF. The DNA for the CDR3 is TGTGCCAGCAGCCTTAGGGGGACAGGGAATGAAAAACTGTTTTTT.

The chain has TRBV6-5 and TRBJ2-7; weak D call: TRBD1 (6 bases). V was clipped by 2 bases and J by 4 bases, with 12 bases between them. Per germline, CDR1 MNHEY and CDR2 SVGAGI. CDR3 length equals 14 residues. The DNA of the CDR3 is TGTGCCAGCAGTTACCGGACAGCGACATACGAGCAGTACTTC. This translates into CASSYRTATYEQYF.

CDR3 residues: CASSNGDFGYGYTF. CDR3 nucleotide sequence: TGTGCCAGCAGCAACGGGGATTTCGGCTATGGCTACACCTTC. The chain carries TRBV7-8 and TRBJ1-2; D is uncertain. Germline CDR1 SGHVS, CDR2 FQNEAQ. This CDR3 comprises 14 residues. V gave up 5 bases and J gave up 4 bases, with 14 bases separating them.

This chain links TRBV11-2 with TRBJ1-5; TRBD1 is a possible D gene (5 bases). The V gene's germline CDR1 is SGHAT and CDR2 FQNNGV. Trimming pared 8 bases from V and 7 bases from J, leaving 18 bases between. The CDR3 runs to 14 residues. CDR3 coding DNA: TGTGCCAGCTCCAAAGGGCCAGGGCACCAGCCCCAGCATTTT. Translating it yields CASSKGPGHQPQHF.

This sequence joins TRBV4-1 and TRBJ2-3, with a possible D match to TRBD2 (5 bases). Germline V gives CDR1 MGHRA, CDR2 YSYEKL. Trimming pared 4 bases from V and 6 bases from J, leaving 23 bases between. CDR3 length: 17 amino acids. CDR3 in DNA: TGCGCCAGCAGCCCGATCGACGGACTCACTGGGGAGGATACGCAGTATTTT. It yields the protein CASSPIDGLTGEDTQYF.

The chain recombines TRBV18 with TRBJ2-1; 8 nucleotides line up with TRBD1. CDR3 length: 16 amino acids. V gave up 0 bases and J gave up 8 bases; unmatched junction bases: 9. Germline assignment: CDR1 KGHSH and CDR2 LQKENI. CDR3: CASSPPLGQGSDEQFF. In DNA form, the CDR3 reads TGTGCCAGCTCACCACCCCTCGGACAGGGTAGCGATGAGCAGTTCTTC.

This clone was detected only once. A junction boundary mismatches the germline segment, possibly from a read error. The chain has TRBV7-7 and TRBJ1-2; D is unclear. Germline CDR1 SSHAT, CDR2 FNYEAQ (reference sequence). This CDR3 is built from 13 residues. Written as DNA, the CDR3 is TGTGCTAGCACGCCCGGAGTTACGGCAGGCTACACCTTC. Amino acid sequence: CASTPGVTAGYTF.

This CDR3 reads CASSYVTGEYEQYF. The DNA for the CDR3 is TGTGCCAGCAGTTACGTGACAGGGGAGTACGAGCAGTACTTC. V is TRBV5-5 and J is TRBJ2-7, with 8 bases matching TRBD1. Germline CDR1 is SGHKS and CDR2 is YYEKEE (reference sequence). CDR3 length equals 14 residues. Trimming at V came to 5 bases and at J to 4 bases, leaving 8 bases not matched to a gene.

On this clone: The DNA is left out, because the CDR3 cannot be placed on it with certainty; the CDR3 is given as TCRdb lists it. The chain joins TRBV11-2 to TRBJ2-7; the table calls TRBD1, which could not be checked here. A total of 15 residues make up the CDR3, ends included. Germline V gene lookup returns CDR1 SGHAT and CDR2 FQNNGV. CDR3 sequence reads: CASSFLWGNSYEQYF.

The rearrangement uses TRBV5-1 and TRBJ1-6; TRBD1 agrees at 10 bases. CDR3 length equals 15 residues. Germline lookup yields CDR1 SGHRS and CDR2 YFSETQ. With 2 bases clipped from V and 9 bases from J, the junction kept 5 bases outside the gene matches. The CDR3 bases are TGCGCCAGCAGCTTAGGGGACAGGGGTAGTTCACCCCTCCACTTT. Encoded protein: CASSLGDRGSSPLHF.

The rearrangement uses TRBV11-2 and TRBJ2-7; tentative D call: TRBD1 (7 bases). Germline CDR1 SGHAT, CDR2 FQNNGV. This CDR3 is built from 15 residues. The ends were cut back, 1 base at V and 2 bases at J, with 12 bases in the middle. CDR3 in amino acids: CASSLGAGGTYEQYF. CDR3 DNA sequence: TGTGCCAGCAGCTTAGGGGCAGGGGGGACCTACGAGCAGTACTTC. The whole variable domain, filled in from reference TRBV11-2 and TRBJ2-7, reads EAGVAQSPRYKIIEKRQSVAFWCNPISGHATLYWYQQILGQGPKLLIQFQNNGVVDDSQLPKDRFSAERLKGVDSTLKIQPAKLEDSAVYLCASSLGAGGTYEQYFGPGTRLTVT.

This chain links TRBV6-5 with TRBJ2-5, with D possibly matching TRBD2 (6 bases). Germline V lookup: CDR1 MNHEY, CDR2 SVGAGI. Deletions cut 5 bases from V and 5 bases from J, with 15 bases between. CDR3 length equals 14 residues. This CDR3 is CASSATPRGETQYF. CDR3 nucleotide sequence: TGTGCCAGCAGTGCTACACCCCGGGGGGAGACCCAGTACTTC.

This chain uses TRBV29-1 with TRBJ2-7; 10 positions match TRBD1. CDR3 length equals 14 residues. The J segment lost 6 bases and the V segment lost 0 bases, leaving 5 bases of the junction unmatched. Germline V gene sequence: CDR1 SQVTM, CDR2 ANQGSEA. CDR3: CSVEDLRDRGEQYF. In DNA form, the CDR3 reads TGCAGCGTTGAAGATCTTCGGGACAGGGGCGAGCAGTACTTC.

V is TRBV27 and J is TRBJ1-5, with D possibly matching TRBD1 (5 bases). V lost 5 bases and J lost 2, with 7 bases in between. Germline V CDR1 and CDR2: MNHEY, SMNVEV (reference sequence). This CDR3 contains 13 residues. The CDR3 nucleotides read TGTGCCAGCAGTGGCAGGGGCAATCAGCCCCAGCATTTT. Translated: CASSGRGNQPQHF.